This T cell receptor beta chain was identified in a study of blood T cell repertoires in COVID-19. Across the study: Material from acute and convalescent COVID-19 was sourced from the United States, Italy and Spain. Nucleic acid was either cDNA or gDNA, and it came from T cells, B-cell-depleted T cells, or PBMCs.

In this sample, this clone turned up once. J lost 2 bases, V lost 1 base, and 5 bases had no gene match. Germline lookup yields CDR1 SGHVS and CDR2 FNYEAQ. CDR3 length equals 15 residues. In the original analysis: For nucleated cells, counts were estimated from reference gene primer amplification. TCRdb's table, derived via immunoSEQ multiplex PCR, lists solely in-frame clones and lacks some. V and J calls and clone size are as listed in that table; D and trimming were resolved from the DNA. This sample has about 270,000 clones, with around nine tenths found just once. The receptor was isolated from a man between 50 and 59 years old with acute or convalescent COVID-19. The chain uses TRBV7-6 and TRBJ2-7; TRBD2 matches 7 bases. Sequenced input: peripheral blood. The CDR3 loop is CASSLEGGGPYEQYF. In nucleotides, the CDR3 is TGTGCCAGCAGCTTAGAAGGCGGGGGTCCCTACGAGCAGTACTTC.